This T cell receptor (beta chain) was captured by sequencing in a study of chemoradiotherapy in HPV16-positive cancers. The assay was immunoSEQ multiplex PCR, and TCRdb's table has in-frame clones only and misses some. The data show tens of thousands of clones, roughly nine tenths seen once. The CDR3 has 17 amino acids. The J segment lost 7 bases and the V segment lost 5 bases, leaving 13 bases of the junction unmatched. The germline V gene has CDR1 SGHTA and CDR2 FQGTGA. The chain uses TRBV7-3 and TRBJ2-1, with 11 positions matching TRBD2. The sequenced sample was blood, obtained from a patient who underwent chemoradiotherapy. This receptor was identified in a human donor with HPV-associated anogenital cancer. CDR3 in DNA: TGTGCCAGCAGCCGAGGGGCACTAGCGGGGGTCAGAAATGAGCAGTTCTTC. Translated, it gives CASSRGALAGVRNEQFF.